Below are 20 T cell receptor beta chains sequenced from a single sample in a study of cytomegalovirus exposure and HLA in healthy donors. PCR amplification relied on 60 Vbeta primers (plus 13 Jbeta primers). The repertoire was sequenced with immunoSEQ multiplex PCR; TCRdb's copy has only in-frame clones and lacks some. The sample lists fewer than 250,000 clones, around 83% occurring once. The sequenced sample was PBMCs. Source of these receptors: a girl aged 10 to 17 in good health and CMV-seronegative.

V and J are TRBV9 and TRBJ1-3; no clear D. CDR3 length: 13 amino acids. The V gene's germline CDR1 is SGDLS and CDR2 YYNGEE. Trimming shortened V by 0 bases and J by 15 bases, and 16 bases separated the two germline ends. For the CDR3, the DNA is TGTGCCAGCAGCGTAGGCGTTCAAACCCCCCCATATTTT. Its translation: CASSVGVQTPPYF.

Here the CDR3 reads CASSRIGGGNTEAFF. The CDR3 DNA sequence: TGTGCCAGCAGCCGGATAGGGGGGGGGAACACTGAAGCTTTCTTT. J is TRBJ1-1 and V is TRBV5-4; weak D call: TRBD1 (6 bases). The V end lost 4 bases, the J end lost 1 base, and 14 bases lay between the germline ends. This CDR3 has 15 residues. Per germline, CDR1 SGHNT and CDR2 YYREEE (reference sequence).

This clone has just one count. The chain employs TRBV19 and TRBJ1-2, with D tentatively TRBD1 (5 bases). V lost 1 base, J lost 8 bases, and 14 bases lay in between. The CDR3 totals 14 residues. Germline lookup yields CDR1 LNHDA and CDR2 SQIVND (reference sequence). This CDR3 is CASSIAGHPLGYTF. The CDR3 nucleotides are TGTGCCAGTAGTATAGCCGGACATCCTCTAGGCTACACCTTC.

CDR3 bases: TGTGCCAGCAGTCCCCCGACTGCTAGGCCCCAGCATTTT. Translation: CASSPPTARPQHF. This sequence joins TRBV28 and TRBJ1-5, with unresolved D. Trimming removed 5 bases at V and 9 bases at J, with 14 bases between. The CDR3 sequence is 13 residues long. CDR1 is MDHEN and CDR2 is SYDVKM in the germline V gene.

This clone was counted a few times. DNA for the CDR3: TGCGCCAGCAGCTTGGTTGGACAGGGACCGGAGGGGGCCGGGGAGCTGTTTTTT. Translation: CASSLVGQGPEGAGELFF. V usage is TRBV5-1 and J usage is TRBJ2-2; 8 bases match TRBD1. There are 18 residues in the CDR3. Germline V gene lookup returns CDR1 SGHRS and CDR2 YFSETQ. The V segment lost 0 bases and the J segment 6 bases; nucleotides outside the gene matches: 13.

The rearrangement links TRBV5-6 to TRBJ1-5; 10 nucleotides align to TRBD1. The V gene's germline CDR1 is SGHDT and CDR2 YYEEEE. The J segment lost 5 bases and the V segment lost 3 bases, leaving 17 bases of the junction unmatched. This CDR3 region has 19 residues. The CDR3 DNA reads TGTGCCAGCAGCTCCTCAGGTTCGGGACAGGGGTCGATATATCAGCCCCAGCATTTT. Translation gives CASSSSGSGQGSIYQPQHF.

The chain has TRBV7-2 and TRBJ1-2; 7 positions match TRBD1. Per the germline V gene, CDR1 is SGHTA and CDR2 is FQGNSA. The CDR3 sequence is 13 residues long. V was pared by 9 bases and J by 6 bases, with 10 bases of the junction left unmatched. CDR3 amino acids: CASALTGSNGYTF. The CDR3 DNA reads TGTGCCAGTGCCCTGACAGGGTCCAATGGCTACACCTTC.

In its sample, this clone was seen a few times. CDR3 region: CASSQGFSGGADEKLFF. In DNA form, the CDR3 reads TGCGCCAGCAGCCAAGGATTTTCCGGGGGAGCCGATGAAAAACTGTTTTTT. V and J are TRBV4-1 and TRBJ1-4, with D perhaps matching TRBD1 (5 bases). The CDR3 runs 17 residues. Trimming shortened V by 1 base and J by 6 bases, and 18 bases separated the two germline ends. Germline V lookup: CDR1 MGHRA, CDR2 YSYEKL.

The chain uses TRBV29-1 and TRBJ2-7, with D possibly TRBD1 on 5 matching bases. The CDR3 loop spans 12 amino acids. V was cut by 6 bases and J by 6 bases, with 15 bases left in between. CDR1 SQVTM and CDR2 ANQGSEA come from the germline V gene. As DNA, the CDR3 is TGCAGCGTCGCAGGGTTATCGGGCGAGCAGTACTTC. Translation: CSVAGLSGEQYF.

The chain has TRBV28 and TRBJ2-5, with a tentative D call TRBD2 (5 bases). The germline V and J ends were trimmed by 1 base and 2 bases, with 17 bases remaining between them. CDR1 is MDHEN, CDR2 SYDVKM, per germline. The CDR3 consists of 17 residues. This chain's CDR3 is CASSLSTSGNIQETQYF. CDR3 nucleotides: TGTGCCAGCAGTTTATCAACCTCGGGAAATATACAAGAGACCCAGTACTTC.

The rearrangement links TRBV7-9 to TRBJ2-5, with 13 nucleotides matching TRBD2. J gave up 2 bases and V 5 bases, and 8 bases lay outside the gene matches. CDR3 length equals 17 residues. CDR1 and CDR2 from the germline V gene are SEHNR and FQNEAQ (reference sequence). The CDR3 DNA sequence: TGTGCCAGCAGCCGTACTAGCGGGGGGGGTAAACAAGAGACCCAGTACTTC. This gives the protein CASSRTSGGGKQETQYF.

This clone was seen just once. This chain links TRBV28 with TRBJ1-2, with 10 bases aligning to TRBD1. CDR3 size: 14 residues. The V and J ends lost 5 bases and 5 bases, in that order; junction bases with no gene match: 5. From germline, CDR1 is MDHEN and CDR2 SYDVKM. CDR3 nucleotide sequence: TGTGCCAGCAGTGCACCGGGACAGGGGTATGGCTACACCTTC. Protein sequence: CASSAPGQGYGYTF.

The V gene is TRBV6-5, the J gene TRBJ1-6; 8 nucleotides match TRBD1. V gave up 8 bases and J gave up 8 bases; unmatched junction bases: 8. CDR1 and CDR2 from the germline V gene are MNHEY and SVGAGI. The CDR3 runs 14 residues. CDR3: CASGGQGRYSPLHF. For the CDR3, the DNA is TGTGCCAGCGGAGGACAGGGTAGATATTCACCCCTCCACTTT.

The chain carries TRBV7-9 and TRBJ1-5; D ambiguous. CDR1 is SEHNR and CDR2 is FQNEAQ in the germline V gene (reference sequence). The length of the CDR3 is 13 residues. The V and J ends lost 1 base and 9 bases respectively, with 10 bases between them. The CDR3 DNA reads as TGTGCCAGCAGCTTAGAATCCGGAGGGCCCCAGCATTTT. Translated: CASSLESGGPQHF.

The rearrangement uses TRBV4-3 and TRBJ1-1; D gene unclear. CDR3 length: 15 residues. V lost 0 bases to trimming and J lost 0 bases, with 8 bases between them. Germline CDR1 and CDR2: LGHNA and YSLEER. CDR3: CASSQEGAMNTEAFF. The DNA for the CDR3 is TGCGCCAGCAGCCAAGAAGGAGCCATGAACACTGAAGCTTTCTTT.

V is TRBV5-8 and J is TRBJ1-2; 9 positions agree with TRBD1. The CDR3 loop spans 14 amino acids. The germline V gene has CDR1 SGHTS and CDR2 YDEGEE. With V trimmed by 3 bases and J by 4 bases, 4 bases remained unmatched. The CDR3 region has the DNA TGTGCCAGCAGCTGGACAGGGGTTAGCTATGGCTACACCTTC. Translating it yields CASSWTGVSYGYTF.

The rearrangement uses TRBV19 and TRBJ1-2; D possibly corresponds to TRBD1 (5 bases). Germline loops: CDR1 LNHDA, CDR2 SQIVND (reference sequence). Between the trimmed V and J ends, which lost 4 bases and 4 bases, there was a span of 22 bases. The CDR3 loop spans 17 amino acids. The CDR3 DNA reads TGTGCCAGTAGTAAGATAAGGGGCCTCTCGTCAGGCTATGGCTACACCTTC. Translated: CASSKIRGLSSGYGYTF.

This chain uses TRBV10-3 with TRBJ1-2; maybe TRBD1 (5 bases). Germline loops: CDR1 ENHRY, CDR2 SYGVKD. V lost 4 bases and J 0 bases, leaving 12 bases between the germline ends. CDR3 size: 15 residues. CDR3 sequence (DNA): TGTGCCATCAGTGCCACAGGAATAGCTAACTATGGCTACACCTTC. As protein: CAISATGIANYGYTF.

This chain connects TRBV28 to TRBJ1-2; 9 bases fit TRBD1. This CDR3 has 15 residues. CDR1 is MDHEN, CDR2 SYDVKM, per germline. V dropped 5 bases and J dropped 4; count of bases not matched to a gene: 8. This chain's CDR3 is CASSPWTGVSYGYTF. As DNA, the CDR3 is TGTGCCAGCAGTCCATGGACAGGGGTCTCCTATGGCTACACCTTC.

This sequence joins TRBV19 and TRBJ1-2; possibly TRBD1 for D (5 bases). V was shortened by 8 bases and J by 8 bases, with 15 bases between the two germline ends. Germline-derived CDR1 and CDR2 are LNHDA and SQIVND (reference sequence). The CDR3 is 12 amino acids. The CDR3 sequence is CASSGGAGGYTF. The CDR3 DNA sequence: TGTGCCAGTTCTGGCGGGGCCGGAGGCTACACCTTC.